This T cell receptor beta chain originates from a study of radiation and T cells in renal cell carcinoma. Study-wide findings and caveats: Top tumor clonotypes rose in blood 2 weeks post-radiation, then contracted.

Time point described: blood 4 weeks post-SBRT, at nephrectomy. The treatment: 15 Gy SBRT to primary tumor, nephrectomy 4 weeks later. After SBRT, blood was collected at 2 and 4 weeks, plus baseline. The germline V gene has CDR1 SGHDN and CDR2 FVKESK. CDR3 length: 13 residues. The ends were cut back, 4 bases at V and 2 bases at J, with 9 bases in the middle. On this clone: Its specificity is not known.

Measured with immunoSEQ multiplex PCR; TCRdb has only the in-frame clones, and not every one. Of about 170,000 clones in the sample, 88% were seen once. The genes are TRBV14 and TRBJ2-7; D unresolved. Source: blood, taken from a patient whose treatment included radiotherapy and nephrectomy. The clonotype originates from a woman in her forties or fifties with renal cell carcinoma. CDR3 nucleotide sequence: TGTGCCAGCAGCCGGTCAGCAGCCTACGAGCAGTACTTC. This codes for CASSRSAAYEQYF.